This T cell receptor beta chain was observed in a study of OX40 agonist ivuxolimab in advanced cancers. The table came from immunoSEQ multiplex PCR; TCRdb's copy has only in-frame clones and leaves some out. The sample lists about 75,000 clones, 90% occurring once. This specimen was CD4+ or CD8+ T cells sorted from blood, taken in a trial of the OX40 agonist ivuxolimab. This TCR was recovered from an adult with an advanced solid tumor such as melanoma, head and neck, liver or kidney cancer.

The CDR3 protein is CASSLEGTGGSYEQYF. The CDR3 coding sequence is TGCGCCAGCAGCTTGGAAGGGACAGGGGGATCATACGAGCAGTACTTC. The V call is TRBV5-1, the J call TRBJ2-5, with TRBD1 matching 11 bases. The J call may not be correct, given that the DNA end is closer to TRBJ2-7. The CDR3 has 16 residues. The germline V gene encodes CDR1 SGHRS and CDR2 YFSETQ.